Listed below are T cell receptor beta chains from one sample, sequenced in a study of blood T cell repertoires in COVID-19. Here immunoSEQ multiplex PCR was the method, and the copy in TCRdb shows in-frame clones only, minus some. The sample has approximately 150,000 clones; around 86% are singletons. The sequencing sample was made of peripheral blood. Receptors originate from a human donor in a cohort sampled during active COVID-19. The CDR3 runs from the conserved cysteine through the conserved F or W. Fields, in order: clone size, J gene, D gene, V gene, CDR3 DNA, CDR3 protein. A D gene is named only where the DNA matches it firmly. Clone sizes are given selectively: once, few, many, or a class where the clone is expanded.

clone_size: once
j_call: TRBJ1-3
d_call: .
v_call: TRBV19
cdr3_nt: TGTGCCAGTAAGGTCTGGGAGACTGGAAACACCATATATTTT
cdr3_aa: CASKVWETGNTIYF

clone_size: .
j_call: TRBJ2-7
d_call: TRBD1
v_call: TRBV12-5
cdr3_nt: TGTGCTAGTGATGTCCCGCGGACAGGGGTCTACGAGCAGTACTTC
cdr3_aa: CASDVPRTGVYEQYF

clone_size: .
j_call: TRBJ2-2
d_call: TRBD1
v_call: TRBV29-1
cdr3_nt: TGCAGCGGGCAGACAGGGGTGAACACCGGGGAGCTGTTTTTT
cdr3_aa: CSGQTGVNTGELFF

clone_size: .
j_call: TRBJ1-1
d_call: TRBD1
v_call: TRBV28
cdr3_nt: TGTGCCAGCAGTTCCTCCGGGACAGGGGCGGCTGAAGCTTTCTTT
cdr3_aa: CASSSSGTGAAEAFF

clone_size: .
j_call: TRBJ1-5
d_call: .
v_call: TRBV7-2
cdr3_nt: TGTGCCAGCAGCTTAGGGCCTCTGAGCAATCAGCCCCAGCATTTT
cdr3_aa: CASSLGPLSNQPQHF

clone_size: .
j_call: TRBJ1-2
d_call: TRBD1
v_call: TRBV9
cdr3_nt: TGTGCCAGCAGCGTAAGTCAGGCAGGGGGTGGCTACACCTTC
cdr3_aa: CASSVSQAGGGYTF

clone_size: .
j_call: TRBJ1-4
d_call: .
v_call: TRBV7-8
cdr3_nt: TGTGCCAGCAGCTTAGCGGGGAGGGCCGAAAAACTGTTTTTT
cdr3_aa: CASSLAGRAEKLFF

clone_size: .
j_call: TRBJ2-3
d_call: .
v_call: TRBV12-3/TRBV12-4
cdr3_nt: TGTGCCAGCACCCTAAGTACAGATACGCAGTATTTT
cdr3_aa: CASTLSTDTQYF

clone_size: few
j_call: TRBJ1-2
d_call: .
v_call: TRBV5-1
cdr3_nt: TGCGCCAGCAGCTTGGGACAGAGCTCTAACTATGGCTACACCTTC
cdr3_aa: CASSLGQSSNYGYTF

clone_size: .
j_call: TRBJ1-2
d_call: .
v_call: TRBV12-3/TRBV12-4
cdr3_nt: TGTGCCAGCAGTTACACAGACTATGGCTACACCTTC
cdr3_aa: CASSYTDYGYTF

clone_size: once
j_call: TRBJ2-2
d_call: .
v_call: TRBV27
cdr3_nt: TGTGCCAGCAGTTTACGGCAGGGGTTCGGGGAGCTGTTTTTT
cdr3_aa: CASSLRQGFGELFF

clone_size: .
j_call: TRBJ1-5
d_call: .
v_call: TRBV28
cdr3_nt: TGTGCCAGCAGTTTAAGTGCCAGGGGAGCCAATCAGCCCCAGCATTTT
cdr3_aa: CASSLSARGANQPQHF

clone_size: once
j_call: TRBJ2-7
d_call: TRBD1
v_call: TRBV9
cdr3_nt: TGTGCCAGCAGCGCTTCCTCCGGGACAGGGATCGAGCAGTACTTC
cdr3_aa: CASSASSGTGIEQYF

clone_size: few
j_call: TRBJ1-4
d_call: .
v_call: TRBV28
cdr3_nt: TGTGCCAGCAGTTTTATTGGCACTAATGAAAAACTGTTTTTT
cdr3_aa: CASSFIGTNEKLFF

clone_size: .
j_call: TRBJ2-2
d_call: TRBD1
v_call: TRBV13
cdr3_nt: TGTGCCAGCACCCATTTGACAGGGACGTTCGCCGGGGAGCTGTTTTTT
cdr3_aa: CASTHLTGTFAGELFF

clone_size: .
j_call: TRBJ2-7
d_call: .
v_call: TRBV15
cdr3_nt: TGTGCCACCAGCAGAGTGGGTATTGTGCAGGAAGAGCAGTACTTC
cdr3_aa: CATSRVGIVQEEQYF

clone_size: .
j_call: TRBJ2-5
d_call: TRBD2
v_call: TRBV25-1
cdr3_nt: TGTGCCAGCAGTGATTATAGCGGGAGAGGGGAGACCCAGTACTTC
cdr3_aa: CASSDYSGRGETQYF

clone_size: .
j_call: TRBJ2-1
d_call: .
v_call: TRBV21-1
cdr3_nt: TGTGCCAGCAGCACTCTAGCGGGAGGGCCACATGAGCAGTTCTTC
cdr3_aa: CASSTLAGGPHEQFF

clone_size: .
j_call: TRBJ2-1
d_call: TRBD2
v_call: TRBV7-3
cdr3_nt: TGTGCCAGCAGCTCGACTAGCGGGAGGGCCACTGAGCAGTTCTTC
cdr3_aa: CASSSTSGRATEQFF

clone_size: many
j_call: TRBJ2-7
d_call: .
v_call: TRBV28
cdr3_nt: TGTGCCAGCAGTGAGAGAGGCGAGCAGTACTTC
cdr3_aa: CASSERGEQYF

clone_size: .
j_call: TRBJ2-5
d_call: .
v_call: TRBV5-1
cdr3_nt: TGCGCCAGCAGCTTAAACTCTGAGGGACTCTGGAACTTC
cdr3_aa: CASSLNSEGLWNF

clone_size: .
j_call: TRBJ2-1
d_call: .
v_call: TRBV5-4
cdr3_nt: TGTGCCAGCAGCTTGGAGGGACTCCCAGACAATGAGCAGTTCTTC
cdr3_aa: CASSLEGLPDNEQFF

clone_size: .
j_call: TRBJ1-6
d_call: TRBD1
v_call: TRBV4-3
cdr3_nt: TGCGCCAGCAGCCAAGATGGGACAGGGCGTTCACCCCTCCACTTT
cdr3_aa: CASSQDGTGRSPLHF

clone_size: .
j_call: TRBJ2-1
d_call: TRBD2
v_call: TRBV7-9
cdr3_nt: TGTGCCAGCAGCTTAGTTGGGACTAGCGGGAGGGCCAATGAGCAGTTCTTC
cdr3_aa: CASSLVGTSGRANEQFF

clone_size: .
j_call: TRBJ2-2
d_call: .
v_call: TRBV19
cdr3_nt: TGTGCCAGTAGCATCAGGGCCGGGGAGCTGTTTTTT
cdr3_aa: CASSIRAGELFF

clone_size: .
j_call: TRBJ2-5
d_call: TRBD2
v_call: TRBV11-2
cdr3_nt: TGTGCCAGCAGCTCGGGACTAGCGGGAGCAGAGACCCAGTACTTC
cdr3_aa: CASSSGLAGAETQYF

clone_size: .
j_call: TRBJ2-3
d_call: TRBD2
v_call: TRBV12-5
cdr3_nt: TGTGCTAGTGCTTCGGGACTAGCGGGAGTAAATACGCAGTATTTT
cdr3_aa: CASASGLAGVNTQYF

clone_size: .
j_call: TRBJ2-1
d_call: .
v_call: TRBV7-9
cdr3_nt: TGTGCCAGCAGCCCCGGGCTAGCGAACCACAATGAGCAGTTCTTC
cdr3_aa: CASSPGLANHNEQFF

clone_size: .
j_call: TRBJ2-1
d_call: TRBD2
v_call: TRBV5-1
cdr3_nt: TGCGCCAGCAGCTTGTCTAGCGGGACTGAGCAGTTCTTC
cdr3_aa: CASSLSSGTEQFF

clone_size: .
j_call: TRBJ2-1
d_call: TRBD2
v_call: TRBV7-8
cdr3_nt: TGTGCCAGCAGCTTACTGCGCCTAGCGGGAGGGACGTCCTACAATGAGCAGTTCTTC
cdr3_aa: CASSLLRLAGGTSYNEQFF

clone_size: .
j_call: TRBJ1-4
d_call: .
v_call: TRBV12-3/TRBV12-4
cdr3_nt: TGTGCCACCTCAGGGGCTTATAATGAAAAACTGTTTTTT
cdr3_aa: CATSGAYNEKLFF

clone_size: .
j_call: TRBJ2-3
d_call: .
v_call: TRBV3-1/TRBV3-2
cdr3_nt: TGTGCCAGCAGCCACCCGGGGCCTAGCGCAGATACGCAGTATTTT
cdr3_aa: CASSHPGPSADTQYF

clone_size: .
j_call: TRBJ1-2
d_call: .
v_call: TRBV6-1
cdr3_nt: TGTGCCAGCAGTGAAATCAGCCCCGGGGAGGGAAGTCCCTATGGCTACACCTTC
cdr3_aa: CASSEISPGEGSPYGYTF

clone_size: .
j_call: TRBJ1-4
d_call: .
v_call: TRBV7-2
cdr3_nt: TGTGCCAGCAGCTTAGACGGGGGAACTAATGAAAAACTGTTTTTT
cdr3_aa: CASSLDGGTNEKLFF

clone_size: .
j_call: TRBJ2-5
d_call: TRBD2
v_call: TRBV19
cdr3_nt: TGTGCCAGTAGTATAACGTCAGCGGGAGGTATTCAAGAGACCCAGTACTTC
cdr3_aa: CASSITSAGGIQETQYF

clone_size: .
j_call: TRBJ1-5
d_call: .
v_call: TRBV28
cdr3_nt: TGTGCCAGCAGCAGGACAGATATCAATCAGCCCCAGCATTTT
cdr3_aa: CASSRTDINQPQHF

clone_size: .
j_call: TRBJ1-1
d_call: TRBD1
v_call: TRBV2
cdr3_nt: TGTGCCAGCAGTGGACAGGGTTTTGAAGCTTTCTTT
cdr3_aa: CASSGQGFEAFF

clone_size: .
j_call: TRBJ1-1
d_call: .
v_call: TRBV5-1
cdr3_nt: TGCGCCAGCAGCTTAACCGGGTCAACATGGAACACTGAAGCTTTCTTT
cdr3_aa: CASSLTGSTWNTEAFF

clone_size: .
j_call: TRBJ2-4
d_call: TRBD2
v_call: TRBV7-2
cdr3_nt: TGTGCCAGCAGCTTGTTTAGCGGGAGTCCGGCCAAAAACATTCAGTACTTC
cdr3_aa: CASSLFSGSPAKNIQYF

clone_size: .
j_call: TRBJ2-1
d_call: TRBD2
v_call: TRBV19
cdr3_nt: TGTGCCAGTAGTTCCGGACTAGCCCATGAGCAGTTCTTC
cdr3_aa: CASSSGLAHEQFF

clone_size: .
j_call: TRBJ1-5
d_call: .
v_call: TRBV19
cdr3_nt: TGTGCCAGTAGTATGGGAGGGGTCTATCAGCCCCAGCATTTT
cdr3_aa: CASSMGGVYQPQHF

clone_size: .
j_call: TRBJ2-3
d_call: .
v_call: TRBV5-1
cdr3_nt: TGCGCCAGCAGCAGAGAAACCATAACAGATACGCAGTATTTT
cdr3_aa: CASSRETITDTQYF

clone_size: .
j_call: TRBJ1-5
d_call: .
v_call: TRBV4-1
cdr3_nt: TGCGCCAGCAGCCAAGAGGGGGGAAATAGCAATCAGCCCCAGCATTTT
cdr3_aa: CASSQEGGNSNQPQHF

clone_size: .
j_call: TRBJ2-5
d_call: TRBD2
v_call: TRBV29-1
cdr3_nt: TGCAGCGTTGGAACCCTTTGGTCCAGCGGGAGGGTAGAGACCCAGTACTTC
cdr3_aa: CSVGTLWSSGRVETQYF

clone_size: .
j_call: TRBJ1-1
d_call: .
v_call: TRBV2
cdr3_nt: TGTGCCAGCGGGTTACAGGCCTTTGAAGCTTTCTTT
cdr3_aa: CASGLQAFEAFF

clone_size: few
j_call: TRBJ1-1
d_call: TRBD1
v_call: TRBV19
cdr3_nt: TGTGCCAGTAACAGGGGCCTGAACACTGAAGCTTTCTTT
cdr3_aa: CASNRGLNTEAFF

clone_size: .
j_call: TRBJ2-7
d_call: .
v_call: TRBV25-1
cdr3_nt: TGTGCCAGCAGTGAATTGGTAGACACGGAGCAGTACTTC
cdr3_aa: CASSELVDTEQYF

clone_size: .
j_call: TRBJ2-1
d_call: TRBD2
v_call: TRBV28
cdr3_nt: TGTGCCAGCAGCACCGGGACTAGCGGGCCTAATGAGCAGTTCTTC
cdr3_aa: CASSTGTSGPNEQFF

clone_size: .
j_call: TRBJ1-1
d_call: TRBD1
v_call: TRBV7-2
cdr3_nt: TGTGCCAGCAGCCAGCACTCACAGGGGGCCCATGAGAACACTGAAGCTTTCTTT
cdr3_aa: CASSQHSQGAHENTEAFF

clone_size: .
j_call: TRBJ2-3
d_call: .
v_call: TRBV19
cdr3_nt: TGTGCCAGTAGTATAGGGTGGGAGTTATCGGATACGCAGTATTTT
cdr3_aa: CASSIGWELSDTQYF

clone_size: .
j_call: TRBJ1-6
d_call: .
v_call: TRBV3-1/TRBV3-2
cdr3_nt: TGTGCCAGCAGCCCCCTGTATCTTGGAGAGAATTCACCCCTCCACTTT
cdr3_aa: CASSPLYLGENSPLHF